Listed here are 25 T cell receptor beta chains from one sample, sequenced in a study of cytomegalovirus exposure and HLA in healthy donors. Primers for the PCR totalled 60 Vbeta and 13 Jbeta. Clones were sequenced by immunoSEQ multiplex PCR, and TCRdb holds only the in-frame ones, with some missing. The table lists tens of thousands of clones. The sequencing sample was made of PBMCs. All receptors come from a woman aged 55-70 years in good health and CMV-seronegative.

The CDR3: CASSLTSGSTDTQYF. The CDR3, as DNA: TGCGCCAGCAGCCTGACTAGCGGGTCCACAGATACGCAGTATTTT. The rearrangement uses TRBV10-1 and TRBJ2-3; 10 nucleotides match TRBD2. This CDR3 region has 15 residues. In germline, CDR1 is WNHNN, CDR2 SYGVQD (reference sequence). Trimming took 6 bases from V and 2 from J; bases not matched to a gene: 5.

This rearrangement joins TRBV4-1 to TRBJ2-3; TRBD2 matches at 8 bases. J was trimmed by 1 base and V by 0 bases; bases with no gene match: 15. The CDR3 has 20 amino acids. Germline V gene sequence: CDR1 MGHRA, CDR2 YSYEKL. The CDR3 DNA reads as TGCGCCAGCAGCCAAGATAACGTCCTGAGCGGGAGACTGGGCACAGATACGCAGTATTTT. As protein: CASSQDNVLSGRLGTDTQYF.

V gene TRBV28 combines with J gene TRBJ1-3, with D tentatively TRBD1 (6 bases). V was clipped by 6 bases and J by 6 bases, with 15 bases between them. CDR1 is MDHEN and CDR2 is SYDVKM in the germline V gene. The CDR3 loop spans 14 amino acids. The CDR3 DNA reads TGTGCCAGCAGGTCCGGGACAAGGGAAAACACCATATATTTT. Its protein product is CASRSGTRENTIYF.

The V call is TRBV19, the J call TRBJ2-2; the match to TRBD2 covers 7 bases. Losses at the gene ends were 5 bases for V and 4 bases for J; bases not matched to a gene: 10. This CDR3 is 16 amino acids long. Germline V gives CDR1 LNHDA, CDR2 SQIVND (reference sequence). The CDR3 DNA follows: TGTGCCAGTAGTTTGCGGGACTATAGCGGCACCGGGGAGCTGTTTTTT. It translates to CASSLRDYSGTGELFF.

The chain uses TRBV18 and TRBJ2-1; 7 bases are a match to TRBD2. Trimming removed 1 base from V and 1 base from J; junction bases left unmatched: 7. The CDR3 is 17 residues long. Germline loops: CDR1 KGHSH, CDR2 LQKENI. CDR3 residues: CASSPLPLASSYNEQFF. The CDR3, as DNA: TGTGCCAGCTCACCACTGCCACTAGCGTCGTCCTACAATGAGCAGTTCTTC.

The chain couples TRBV5-1 to TRBJ2-3; 8 bases line up with TRBD2. CDR1 is SGHRS and CDR2 is YFSETQ in the germline V gene. V lost 0 bases to trimming and J lost 2 bases; unmatched junction nucleotides: 8. This CDR3 is 17 amino acids long. CDR3 sequence reads: CASSLDGRGGHTDTQYF. The CDR3 DNA is TGCGCCAGCAGCTTGGACGGGCGCGGGGGGCACACAGATACGCAGTATTTT.

The chain recombines TRBV5-1 with TRBJ2-3, with D maybe TRBD2 (6 bases). Trimming took 6 bases from V and 2 from J, leaving 13 bases between them. There are 14 residues in the CDR3. Germline CDR1 SGHRS, CDR2 YFSETQ. The DNA for the CDR3 is TGCGCCAGCAATTTAGGCGGGACCACAGATACGCAGTATTTT. Amino acids: CASNLGGTTDTQYF. The whole variable domain, remainder taken from reference TRBV5-1 and TRBJ2-3, is KAGVTQTPRYLIKTRGQQVTLSCSPISGHRSVSWYQQTPGQGLQFLFEYFSETQRNKGNFPGRFSGRQFSNSRSEMNVSTLELGDSALYLCASNLGGTTDTQYFGPGTRLTVL.

The chain recombines TRBV21-1 with TRBJ1-3; the D call of TRBD1 is as the table states it, not checked on the DNA. TRBV21-1 is described as a pseudogene. The CDR3 is 19 residues long. CDR3 in amino acids: CASSKGGFPGTLKGNTIYF. CDR3 sequence (DNA): TGTGCCAGCAGCAAAGGGGGTTTCCCCGGGACACTTAAGGGAAACACCATATATTTT.

The chain couples TRBV6-1 to TRBJ2-5; possible D gene TRBD2, 5 bases. The better agreement between TRBJ2-7 and the DNA end casts doubt on the J call. In germline, CDR1 is MNHNS, CDR2 SASEGT. The CDR3 has 14 residues. CDR3 protein: CASSARAPLYEQYF. CDR3 DNA sequence: TGTGCCAGCAGTGCGCGGGCCCCACTCTACGAGCAGTACTTC.

This chain links TRBV9 with TRBJ1-2; TRBD1 matches 7 bases. There are 14 residues in the CDR3. V lost 4 bases, J lost 8 bases, and 11 bases stayed unmatched. The germline gives CDR1 SGDLS, CDR2 YYNGEE. CDR3 protein: CASSPRDSEWGYTF. The CDR3 DNA follows: TGTGCCAGCAGCCCCCGGGACAGCGAGTGGGGCTACACCTTC.

The rearrangement uses TRBV7-2 and TRBJ1-1, with 7 bases matching TRBD1. Germline V gene lookup returns CDR1 SGHTA and CDR2 FQGNSA. CDR3 size: 16 residues. Trimming at V came to 1 base and at J to 1 base, leaving 6 bases not matched to a gene. CDR3 protein: CASSLVARGTNTEAFF. CDR3 sequence (DNA): TGTGCCAGCAGCTTAGTCGCCAGGGGGACGAACACTGAAGCTTTCTTT.

The V call is TRBV6-1, the J call TRBJ1-3, with TRBD1 as a possible D gene (6 bases). Germline values: CDR1 MNHNS, CDR2 SASEGT. CDR3 length: 15 residues. Trimming pared 6 bases from V and 3 bases from J, leaving 15 bases between. The CDR3 DNA reads as TGTGCCAGCAGCATACACCGGACAGATGGAAACACCATATATTTT. This gives the protein CASSIHRTDGNTIYF.

This chain joins TRBV7-2 and TRBJ2-1; 10 bases are shared with TRBD2. This CDR3 comprises 15 residues. The J segment lost 6 bases and the V segment lost 4 bases, leaving 6 bases of the junction unmatched. Germline V CDR1 and CDR2: SGHTA, FQGNSA. For the CDR3, the DNA is TGTGCCAGCAGCTGGCTAGCGGGAGAGGGCAATGAGCAGTTCTTC. Translation: CASSWLAGEGNEQFF.

J is TRBJ2-2 and V is TRBV4-1; D uncertain. The CDR3 sequence is 15 residues long. The V gene lost 0 bases and the J gene lost 3 bases, with 8 bases spanning the gap. From germline, CDR1 is MGHRA and CDR2 YSYEKL. The CDR3, as DNA: TGCGCCAGCAGCCAAGAGGGCACACACACCGGGGAGCTGTTTTTT. Protein product: CASSQEGTHTGELFF.

The genes are TRBV11-2 and TRBJ2-7, with 10 positions matching TRBD1. The germline V gene encodes CDR1 SGHAT and CDR2 FQNNGV. Unmatched junction bases numbered 0, after V lost 1 base and J lost 0 bases. The CDR3 spans 15 residues. The CDR3 DNA sequence: TGTGCCAGCAGCTTAGGGACAGGGGGCTCCTACGAGCAGTACTTC. Protein product: CASSLGTGGSYEQYF.

The J gene is TRBJ2-4, the V gene TRBV4-3, with 9 bases that match TRBD2. Germline V gene data show CDR1 as LGHNA and CDR2 as YSLEER. V shed 0 bases, J shed 6 bases, and the junction held 6 bases outside the gene matches. CDR3 size: 16 residues. CDR3 bases: TGCGCCAGCAGCCAAGACGCGGGAGGGCCTGGAAACATTCAGTACTTC. Translating gives CASSQDAGGPGNIQYF.

The V gene is TRBV6-1, the J gene TRBJ2-1, with 8 bases that match TRBD2. The CDR3 spans 15 residues. J gave up 4 bases and V 4 bases, and 6 bases lay outside the gene matches. Germline V lookup: CDR1 MNHNS, CDR2 SASEGT. The CDR3 nucleotides are TGTGCCAGCAGTGGAGGAGCGGGGGTTTACAATGAGCAGTTCTTC. Translating it yields CASSGGAGVYNEQFF.

This sequence joins TRBV6-5 and TRBJ2-1; 7 nucleotides line up with TRBD2. The trim removed 2 bases at V and 4 bases at J, leaving 5 bases unmatched. Germline V gene sequence: CDR1 MNHEY, CDR2 SVGAGI. The CDR3 covers 15 residues. The CDR3 coding sequence is TGTGCCAGCAGTTACGGTCTAGCGGTTTACAATGAGCAGTTCTTC. This sequence encodes CASSYGLAVYNEQFF.

This sequence joins TRBV21-1 and TRBJ1-1. TRBV21-1 is a pseudogene locus. This CDR3 has 16 amino acids. The CDR3 region has the DNA TGTGCCAGCAGCGCGGTCCCCGAGCAAATGAACACTGAAGCTTTCTTT. Translated, it gives CASSAVPEQMNTEAFF.

V is TRBV11-2 and J is TRBJ2-3; D is uncertain. V was cut by 5 bases and J by 3 bases, with 9 bases left in between. Germline assignment: CDR1 SGHAT and CDR2 FQNNGV. The CDR3 has 13 amino acids. CDR3: CASSPRYTDTQYF. The CDR3 coding sequence is TGTGCCAGCAGCCCCCGGTATACAGATACGCAGTATTTT.

V and J are TRBV28 and TRBJ1-2, with TRBD1 matching over 9 bases. Germline V gene sequence: CDR1 MDHEN, CDR2 SYDVKM. V trimming: 4 bases; J trimming: 5 bases; junction bases outside the gene matches: 8. This CDR3 has 15 amino acids. The DNA of the CDR3 is TGTGCCAGCAGTTCACCGGGACAGGGAGGGTATGGCTACACCTTC. It codes for CASSSPGQGGYGYTF.

This chain uses TRBV19 with TRBJ1-2; a weak D match, TRBD1 (5 bases). CDR1 and CDR2 from the germline V gene are LNHDA and SQIVND (reference sequence). With 3 bases removed from V and 9 bases from J, the gap between germline ends came to 17 bases. CDR3 size: 14 residues. The CDR3 nucleotides are TGTGCCAGTAGTATTACCTTTGCGGGGGAAAGCTACACCTTC. Translation gives CASSITFAGESYTF.

The rearrangement joins TRBV12-2 to TRBJ2-5; the D segment call TRBD2 is taken from the table without a DNA check. The better agreement between TRBJ2-7 and the DNA end casts doubt on the J call. TRBV12-2 is given as a pseudogene. This CDR3 has 15 residues. The CDR3 protein is CASPGSGDPSYEQYF. The CDR3 DNA is TGTGCAAGTCCTGGATCGGGAGACCCCTCCTACGAGCAGTACTTC.

About this clone: The junction departs from germline at one end; a sequencing error may be responsible. The gene calls are TRBV7-7 and TRBJ2-3; 7 bases are a match to TRBD2. The CDR3 has 15 amino acids. Germline lookup yields CDR1 SSHAT and CDR2 FNYEAQ (reference sequence). This CDR3 reads CASSPAGSSTDTQYF. CDR3 sequence (DNA): TGTGCTAGCAGCCCAGCGGGGTCTAGCACAGATACGCAGTATTTT.

This chain joins TRBV19 and TRBJ1-1, with a weak D call TRBD1 (5 bases). This CDR3 contains 13 residues. The ends were cut back, 3 bases at V and 4 bases at J, with 9 bases in the middle. Per germline, CDR1 LNHDA and CDR2 SQIVND (reference sequence). CDR3 residues: CASSILQGTEAFF. CDR3 DNA sequence: TGTGCCAGTAGTATTCTCCAGGGCACTGAAGCTTTCTTT.